This T cell receptor (beta chain) was sequenced in a study of metastatic and nonmetastatic thyroid tumors. Study-level background: Comparison of repertoires was carried out across blood and tumor or nodule tissue from malignant and benign thyroid patients.

This clone counts as medium-sized. What it binds is unknown. V lost 5 bases to trimming and J lost 1 base, with 14 bases between them. Germline CDR1 reads SGHTA; CDR2 reads FQGTGA. The CDR3 covers 15 residues. Study conclusions and caveats: Versus benign nodules, malignant thyroid tumors reportedly had significantly higher TCR beta diversity, in blood and tumor.

In the source study's methods: The authors used CDR3 differences across clinicopathological groups to build a distant-metastasis classifier for papillary thyroid cancer. TCRdb redid the clone calls on the PCR reads using MiXCR. TCRdb, rather than the study authors, made the V and J calls. The data hold around 5,000 clones, with over 25% observed a single time. Patients had received no treatment of any kind before thyroid surgery. The chain employs TRBV7-3 and TRBJ1-1; D is perhaps TRBD1 (5 bases). This TCR came from a female donor with papillary thyroid cancer or a benign thyroid nodule (not recorded which). Some clones in this sample may be carry-over from other donors' samples. The specimen was adjacent normal tissue. The CDR3 reads CASSAQVGENTEAFF. DNA of the CDR3: TGTGCCAGCAGCGCACAGGTGGGGGAGAACACTGAAGCTTTCTTT.